This TCR beta chain was recovered during a study of OX40 agonist ivuxolimab in advanced cancers. This clone was detected once. Its matching antigen is unknown. Study conclusions and caveats: Within 6 weeks, CD4+ and CD8+ blood T cells expanded clonally at 0.1 to 3.0 mg/kg.

Clones were sequenced by immunoSEQ multiplex PCR, and TCRdb holds only the in-frame ones, with some missing. In the table there are approximately 31,000 clones, approximately 89% of which are singletons. CDR3 length equals 12 residues. The germline V gene encodes CDR1 SEHNR and CDR2 FQNEAQ (reference sequence). The V gene lost 5 bases and the J gene lost 9 bases, with 11 bases spanning the gap. Sequenced material: CD4+ or CD8+ T cells sorted from blood, taken in a trial of the OX40 agonist ivuxolimab. This sequence originates from an adult with an advanced solid tumor such as melanoma, head and neck, liver or kidney cancer. The chain joins TRBV7-9 to TRBJ2-1; no firm D call. DNA of the CDR3: TGTGCCAGCAGCCATGAACACGGTGAGCAGTTCTTC. Encoded protein: CASSHEHGEQFF.